This is a list of T cell receptor beta chains from one sample in a study of type 1 and type 2 diabetes patients. TCRdb re-derived calls from the multiplex PCR reads in MiXCR, one entry per CDR3 protein. The sample records fewer than 300,000 distinct CDR3 sequences, 47% being singletons. The sequenced material came from peripheral blood mononuclear cells (PBMCs). These receptors originate from a young man with type 2 diabetes. Each CDR3 is given with its conserved first and last residue. The D gene is left open where the match is weak. Not all rows give a size; the values are once, few, many and, for expanded clones, a class.

clone_size,d_call,j_call,v_call,cdr3_aa,cdr3_nt
few,.,TRBJ1-6,TRBV7-8,CATTLGGGSPLHF,TGTGCCACCACTTTGGGGGGAGGATCACCCCTCCACTTT
.,.,TRBJ1-1,TRBV20-1,CSAPTQMDLNTEAFF,TGCAGTGCGCCAACTCAGATGGATCTGAACACTGAAGCTTTCTTT
once,TRBD2,TRBJ2-3,TRBV7-2,CASSFSGGALGITDTQYF,TGTGCCAGCAGCTTTAGCGGGGGGGCCTTGGGTATCACAGATACGCAGTATTTT
few,TRBD1,TRBJ2-3,TRBV14,CASALGQFSTDTQYF,TGTGCCAGTGCCCTGGGACAGTTCTCCACAGATACGCAGTATTTT
many,TRBD2,TRBJ2-1,TRBV20-1,CSARDGGLDFNEQFF,TGCAGTGCTAGAGACGGGGGACTAGACTTCAATGAGCAGTTCTTC
few,.,TRBJ2-5,TRBV2,CASRDPGRETQYF,TGTGCCAGCAGGGATCCGGGACGGGAGACCCAGTACTTC
.,TRBD2,TRBJ2-7,TRBV20-1,CSRYPGVAGGPYEQYF,TGCAGCCGTTATCCCGGAGTCGCGGGGGGGCCATACGAGCAGTACTTC
.,TRBD2,TRBJ2-7,TRBV7-3,CASSHAASGAYEQYF,TGTGCCAGCAGCCATGCCGCCAGCGGGGCCTACGAGCAGTACTTC
few,.,TRBJ1-2,TRBV20-1,CSASRQSYGYTF,TGCAGTGCTAGCAGACAGTCCTATGGCTACACCTTC
.,.,TRBJ1-1,TRBV2,CATSRRAGNTEAFF,TGTGCCACCAGCAGGAGAGCGGGGAACACTGAAGCTTTCTTT
few,TRBD1,TRBJ2-5,TRBV7-8,CASSLDREGTQYF,TGTGCCAGCAGCCTGGACAGGGAAGGGACCCAGTACTTC
many,.,TRBJ2-6,TRBV10-1,CASSEGGTGANVLTF,TGCGCCAGCAGTGAGGGGGGGACTGGGGCCAACGTCCTGACTTTC
many,.,TRBJ1-1,TRBV6-5,CASSLVPGGTEAFF,TGTGCCAGCAGCCTGGTCCCGGGAGGGACTGAAGCTTTCTTT
.,TRBD2,TRBJ2-2,TRBV12-3/TRBV12-4,CASTPGRGATGELFF,TGTGCCAGCACTCCCGGGAGGGGCGCCACCGGGGAGCTGTTTTTT
.,TRBD2,TRBJ2-5,TRBV6-5,CASSSPGGGTGTQYF,TGTGCCAGCAGTTCCCCCGGGGGGGGTACGGGGACCCAGTACTTC
.,.,TRBJ1-6,TRBV6-5,CASSYANESPLHF,TGTGCCAGCAGTTACGCTAACGAATCACCCCTCCACTTT
.,TRBD2,TRBJ2-7,TRBV10-3,CAISYGLAGGLSSYEQYF,TGTGCCATCAGTTACGGACTAGCGGGAGGTCTGTCCTCCTACGAGCAGTACTTC
.,TRBD2,TRBJ2-1,TRBV27,CASSFEAGASGNEQFF,TGTGCCAGCAGTTTTGAAGCGGGAGCCTCCGGCAATGAGCAGTTCTTC
.,TRBD2,TRBJ2-5,TRBV5-1,CASSLAGGHQETQYF,TGTGCCAGCAGCTTAGCGGGGGGTCACCAAGAGACCCAGTACTTC
.,.,TRBJ2-7,TRBV7-8,CASSPGTYSYEQYF,TGTGCCAGCTCTCCCGGGACATACTCCTACGAGCAGTACTTC
.,TRBD1,TRBJ2-5,TRBV27,CAGRAGTGQGETQYF,TGTGCCGGCAGGGCGGGGACAGGCCAGGGGGAGACCCAGTACTTC
.,TRBD1,TRBJ1-2,TRBV3-1,CASSPWTGGNYGYTF,TGTGCCAGCAGCCCTTGGACAGGGGGTAACTATGGCTACACCTTC
few,TRBD2,TRBJ2-7,TRBV10-1,CASSEGYGTSGEQYF,TGCGCCAGCAGTGAGGGATATGGGACTAGCGGGGAGCAGTACTTC
few,.,TRBJ2-1,TRBV7-6,CASSFWGDEQFF,TGTGCCAGCAGCTTTTGGGGAGATGAGCAGTTCTTC
few,.,TRBJ1-1,TRBV11-2,CASSLFVSVGTEAFF,TGTGCCAGCAGCTTATTCGTCAGTGTGGGCACTGAAGCTTTCTTT
few,TRBD2,TRBJ2-7,TRBV7-2,CASSPSGDSYEQYF,TGTGCCAGCAGCCCAAGCGGGGACTCCTACGAGCAGTACTTC
.,TRBD1,TRBJ2-7,TRBV20-1,CSARDPGTGYYEQYF,TGCAGTGCGAGGGATCCCGGGACAGGGTATTACGAGCAGTACTTC
.,TRBD1,TRBJ1-1,TRBV6-6,CASSYGTEASEAFF,TGTGCCAGCAGTTACGGGACAGAGGCGTCTGAAGCTTTCTTT
few,TRBD1,TRBJ1-1,TRBV27,CASSNPGQGSTEAFF,TGTGCCAGCAGTAACCCTGGACAGGGAAGCACTGAAGCTTTCTTT
.,.,TRBJ2-5,TRBV7-2,CASSLGTGRETQYF,TGTGCCAGCAGCTTGGGTACAGGGAGAGAGACCCAGTACTTC
.,.,TRBJ2-3,TRBV7-9,CASSLAVGGEADTQYF,TGTGCCAGCAGCTTAGCGGTGGGGGGAGAGGCAGATACGCAGTATTTT
few,.,TRBJ1-6,TRBV28,CASRPRRVVRVNSPLHF,TGTGCCAGCAGACCACGCCGGGTTGTGAGAGTAAATTCACCCCTCCACTTT
.,.,TRBJ2-2,TRBV12-3/TRBV12-4,CASRAQGGVTGELFF,TGTGCCAGCAGGGCACAGGGGGGGGTCACCGGGGAGCTGTTTTTT